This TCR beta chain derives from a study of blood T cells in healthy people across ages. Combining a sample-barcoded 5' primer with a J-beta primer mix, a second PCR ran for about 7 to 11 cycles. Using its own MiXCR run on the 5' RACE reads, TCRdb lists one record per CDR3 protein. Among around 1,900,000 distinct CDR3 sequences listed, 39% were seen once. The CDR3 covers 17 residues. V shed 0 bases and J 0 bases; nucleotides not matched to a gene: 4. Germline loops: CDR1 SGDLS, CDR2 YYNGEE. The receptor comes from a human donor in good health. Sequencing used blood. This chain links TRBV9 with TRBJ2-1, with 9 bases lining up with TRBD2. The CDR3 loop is CASSVAAGGYSYNEQFF. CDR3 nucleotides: TGTGCCAGCAGCGTAGCAGCGGGGGGTTACTCCTACAATGAGCAGTTCTTC.